This entry features one T cell receptor beta chain sequence. The antigen remains undetermined. The sample belongs to a study of CD4 T cells in relation to SARS-CoV-2 and coronaviruses. Study context: Convalescent patients had median age about 40 years, range roughly 20 to 80. Study findings and constraints: Crossreactivity was assessed only for spike protein, not other viral proteins. Memory recall responses, not primary responses primed in culture, are what the assay detects.

Trimming removed 3 bases at V and 10 bases at J, with 14 bases between. The CDR3 runs 13 residues. CDR1 SGHRS and CDR2 YFSETQ come from the germline V gene. Libraries were prepared by immunoSEQ multiplex PCR; TCRdb keeps only in-frame clonotypes and omits some of them. The sample records about 38,000 clones, 85% to 90% being singletons. The sequencing sample was made of memory CD4+ T cells from PBMCs. The receptor was derived from an adult with COVID-19. This rearrangement joins TRBV5-1 to TRBJ2-1, with D possibly matching TRBD1 (6 bases). The CDR3 DNA sequence: TGCGCCAGCAGCTCCGAAACCGGGACAGAGCAGTTCTTC. As protein: CASSSETGTEQFF.